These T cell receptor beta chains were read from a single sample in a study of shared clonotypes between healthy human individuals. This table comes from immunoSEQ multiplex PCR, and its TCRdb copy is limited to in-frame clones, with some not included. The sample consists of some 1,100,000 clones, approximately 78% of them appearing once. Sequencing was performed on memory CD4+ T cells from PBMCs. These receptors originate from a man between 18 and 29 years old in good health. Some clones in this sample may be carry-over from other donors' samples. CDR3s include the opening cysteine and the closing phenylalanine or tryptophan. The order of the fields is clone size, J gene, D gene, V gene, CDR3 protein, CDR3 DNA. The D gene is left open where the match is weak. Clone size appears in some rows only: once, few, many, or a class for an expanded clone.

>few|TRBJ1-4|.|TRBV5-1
CASSPETTNEKLFF
TGCGCCAGCAGCCCTGAAACAACTAATGAAAAACTGTTTTTT
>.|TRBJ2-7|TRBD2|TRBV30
CAWSVGRLAGLYEQYF
TGTGCCTGGAGTGTAGGACGACTAGCGGGACTCTACGAGCAGTACTTC
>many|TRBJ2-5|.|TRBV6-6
CASRQTGGQETQYF
TGTGCCAGCAGACAAACCGGGGGCCAAGAGACCCAGTACTTC
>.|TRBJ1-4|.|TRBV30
CAWRLTGEKLFF
TGTGCCTGGAGACTAACCGGAGAAAAACTGTTTTTT
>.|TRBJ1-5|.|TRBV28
CASSLLDQPQHF
TGTGCCAGCAGTTTACTCGATCAGCCCCAGCATTTT
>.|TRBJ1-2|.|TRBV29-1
CSGSENDYGYTF
TGCAGCGGAAGTGAAAACGACTATGGCTACACCTTC
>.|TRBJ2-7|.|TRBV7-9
CASSLRRDSYEQYF
TGTGCCAGCAGCCTGAGACGGGACTCCTACGAGCAGTACTTC
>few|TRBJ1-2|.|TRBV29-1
CSVGSRTGGYTF
TGCAGCGTTGGAAGTAGAACGGGAGGCTACACCTTC
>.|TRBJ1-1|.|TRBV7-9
CASSLSQGSTEAFF
TGTGCCAGCAGCTTAAGTCAGGGAAGCACTGAAGCTTTCTTT
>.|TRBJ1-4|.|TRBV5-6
CASSFSGGFGEKLFF
TGTGCCAGCAGCTTTAGTGGGGGGTTCGGCGAAAAACTGTTTTTT